This passage covers 19 T cell receptor beta chains from one sample sequenced in a study of T cell clonality in common variable immunodeficiency. Findings of the study overall: Fewer deletions and N-nucleotide insertions were reportedly seen in common variable immunodeficiency TCR beta sequences.

TCRdb's copy holds only in-frame clones and misses some; the assay was immunoSEQ multiplex PCR. The specimen has over 15,000 clones, none found just once. Which antigens these TCRs recognize remains unknown. Sequencing was done on a sample of peripheral blood mononuclear cells. The receptors come from a human donor with common variable immunodeficiency.

This clone appeared many times. The CDR3 loop is CSVRDTGELFF. The DNA read from the CDR3 is TGCAGCGTACGGGACACCGGGGAG. V usage is TRBV29-1 and J usage is TRBJ2-2, with D unresolved. The read falls 3 residues short of the CDR3 end, and the missing part is taken from the germline J gene. The germline CDR1 and CDR2 sequences are SQVTM and ANQGSEA. The V end lost 6 bases, the J end lost 3 bases, and 5 bases lay between the germline ends. The CDR3 contains 11 residues.

This clone came up many times. The CDR3 is cut off 3 residues early in the read; its end comes from the germline J gene. V usage is TRBV7-9 and J usage is TRBJ1-1; D unresolved. Per germline, CDR1 SEHNR and CDR2 FQNEAQ (reference sequence). Trimming took off 8 bases at V and 4 bases at J, with 11 bases between the two ends. The CDR3 spans 12 residues. CDR3 protein: CASLGVFTEAFF. The covered CDR3 bases are TGTGCCAGCCTCGGGGTGTTCACTGAA.

In this sample, this clone turned up many times. Partial CDR3 DNA: TGCAGTGCTAGAATGTGGACAGGGCCCCAGCCC. This sequence encodes CSARMWTGPQP. The complete CDR3 sequence is CSARMWTGPQPQHF. V and J are TRBV20-1 and TRBJ1-5; TRBD1 aligns across 8 bases. The sequenced fragment ends 3 residues before the CDR3 boundary, so the rest is inferred from the germline J gene. V shed 2 bases, J shed 7 bases, and the junction held 7 bases outside the gene matches. This CDR3 is 14 amino acids long. Germline loops: CDR1 DFQATT, CDR2 SNEGSKA (reference sequence).

This clone was detected a few times. The read finishes 3 residues shy of the CDR3 end, and the germline J gene is used to complete it. This sequence joins TRBV5-1 and TRBJ1-6, with a tentative D call TRBD1 (5 bases). The CDR3 length is 14 residues. CDR1 and CDR2 from the germline V gene are SGHRS and YFSETQ. Trimming removed 0 bases from V and 9 bases from J, with 10 bases in between. CDR3 sequence reads: CASSLEAGLSPLHF. The part of the CDR3 DNA that was read is TGCGCCAGCAGCTTGGAGGCAGGGCTTTCACCC.

Details on this clone: The read stops 3 residues short of the end of the CDR3; the missing end is completed from the germline J gene. The chain joins TRBV5-5 to TRBJ2-3; 8 bases are a match to TRBD2. Germline CDR1 and CDR2: SGHKS and YYEKEE (reference sequence). The ends lost 5 bases at V and 3 bases at J; junction bases unmatched: 8. The CDR3 has 15 residues. CDR3 DNA (partial): TGTGCCAGCAGTTTCACACGGGGGGGAACAGATACG. Residues: CASSFTRGGTDT. The complete CDR3 protein is CASSFTRGGTDTQYF.

The table lists this clone with many counts. The read ends 3 residues shy of where the CDR3 ends; the end is completed using the germline J gene. The chain uses TRBV18 and TRBJ2-7; 8 bases align to TRBD1. The CDR3 is 17 amino acids. The trim removed 4 bases at V and 3 bases at J, leaving 14 bases unmatched. Germline V gene lookup returns CDR1 KGHSH and CDR2 LQKENI. The CDR3 is CASSLNIGQGSNYEQYF. CDR3 DNA (partial): TGTGCCAGCTCACTAAACATAGGACAGGGTAGTAACTACGAG. The full variable domain, in which reference TRBV18 and TRBJ2-7 provide the parts outside the CDR3, is NAGVMQNPRHLVRRRGQEARLRCSPMKGHSHVYWYRQLPEEGLKFMVYLQKENIIDESGMPKERFSAEFPKEGPSILRIQQVVRGDSAAYFCASSLNIGQGSNYEQYFGPGTRLTVT.

In regard to this clone: The CDR3 end falls 3 residues outside the read, so it is completed with the germline J gene. The rearrangement joins TRBV7-8 to TRBJ1-5, with 8 bases matching TRBD1. This CDR3 has 17 amino acids. With V trimmed by 5 bases and J by 0 bases, 9 bases remained unmatched. Germline CDR1 and CDR2: SGHVS and FQNEAQ. The sequenced part of the CDR3 DNA is TGTGCCAGCAGCGCTTGGGACAGGTCTTATAGCAATCAGCCC. It translates to CASSAWDRSYSNQP. From start to end, the CDR3 is CASSAWDRSYSNQPQHF. The full variable domain, completed using reference TRBV7-8 and TRBJ1-5, is GAGVSQSPRYKVAKRGQDVALRCDPISGHVSLFWYQQALGQGPEFLTYFQNEAQLDKSGLPSDRFFAERPEGSVSTLKIQRTQQEDSAVYLCASSAWDRSYSNQPQHFGDGTRLSIL.

This clone occurred a few times. From the germline J gene comes the end of the CDR3, since the read stops 3 residues before it. The rearrangement links TRBV18 to TRBJ2-2, with 9 bases fitting TRBD1. Trimming at V came to 0 bases and at J to 4 bases, leaving 6 bases not matched to a gene. This CDR3 comprises 17 residues. Germline values: CDR1 KGHSH, CDR2 LQKENI. The sequenced CDR3 bases are TGTGCCAGCTCACCACCGCGGACAGGGGTTGGCACCGGGGAG. Translation: CASSPPRTGVGTGE. The whole CDR3 sequence is CASSPPRTGVGTGELFF.

A few counts support this clone. The observed sequence ends 3 residues before the CDR3 terminus, with the missing tail filled in from the germline J gene. The rearrangement uses TRBV6-2 or TRBV6-3 and TRBJ2-7; perhaps TRBD1 as D (6 bases). The CDR3 runs 15 residues. V dropped 2 bases and J dropped 2 bases, with 13 bases sitting between them. The germline V gene has CDR1 MNHEY and CDR2 SVGEGT. CDR3 bases read: TGTGCCAGCAGTTACGGGAACAGGGCTACCTACGAG. The encoded protein is CASSYGNRATYE. The CDR3 as a whole reads CASSYGNRATYEQYF.

This clone occurred a few times. The read ends 3 residues before the CDR3 terminus; that terminus is restored from the germline J gene. The gene calls are TRBV5-1 and TRBJ2-3; D call uncertain. V lost 0 bases to trimming and J lost 3 bases, with 11 bases between them. Germline V CDR1 and CDR2: SGHRS, YFSETQ. The CDR3 extends over 15 amino acids. CDR3 amino acids: CASSLAGRRTDTQYF. CDR3 DNA (partial): TGCGCCAGCAGCTTGGCGGGTAGAAGGACAGATACG.

Points on this clone: One end of the junction is discordant with germline, which a read error may explain. Read coverage stops 3 residues before the CDR3 terminus; the germline J gene supplies the remainder. The J gene is TRBJ1-1, the V gene TRBV19, with TRBD1 as a possible D gene (6 bases). CDR1 and CDR2 (germline): LNHDA, SQIVND (reference sequence). The CDR3 has 15 amino acids. The DNA read from the CDR3 is TGTGCCAGCTGGGGGCCGGGAACGGGGAACGCTGAA. It yields the protein CASWGPGTGNAE. In full, the CDR3 reads CASWGPGTGNAEAFF.

Comment on this clone: The germline gene is not matched at one end of the junction; a read error may be the cause. The read halts 3 residues ahead of the CDR3 end, with the missing end drawn from the germline J gene. The J gene is TRBJ2-1, the V gene TRBV7-7, with D possibly TRBD2 on 6 matching bases. CDR1 is SSHAT, CDR2 FNYEAQ, per germline (reference sequence). The CDR3 consists of 14 residues. The CDR3 sequence is CASSLGDSGNEQFF. The sequenced CDR3 bases are TGTGCTAGCAGCTTAGGCGATAGCGGCAATGAG.

The table lists this clone with a few counts. The read terminates 3 residues ahead of where the CDR3 ends, so the germline J gene completes it. The V gene is TRBV11-2, the J gene TRBJ2-1; D call uncertain. Germline V gene sequence: CDR1 SGHAT, CDR2 FQNNGV. This CDR3 has 15 residues. V lost 5 bases to trimming and J lost 1 base, with 12 bases between them. CDR3 in amino acids: CASSMQQLSYNEQFF. CDR3 DNA (partial): TGTGCCAGCAGCATGCAACAATTGTCCTACAATGAG.

This clone has more than one count but fewer than ten. Coverage ceases 3 residues before the CDR3 finishes, and the germline J gene fills in the end. V usage is TRBV5-1 and J usage is TRBJ1-6; a weak D match, TRBD1 (6 bases). V lost 0 bases to trimming and J lost 9 bases, with 19 bases between them. The CDR3 is 17 residues long. Germline V CDR1 and CDR2: SGHRS, YFSETQ. CDR3 protein: CASSLAGGGGIPSPLHF. The part of the CDR3 DNA that was read is TGCGCCAGCAGCTTGGCCGGAGGGGGGGGGATACCTTCACCC.

Worth noting for this clone: Read data end 3 residues before the CDR3 end; the end is taken from the germline J gene. The chain employs TRBV19 and TRBJ2-5; the D gene is possibly TRBD2 (7 bases). V lost 3 bases to trimming and J lost 5 bases, with 16 bases between them. CDR1 LNHDA and CDR2 SQIVND come from the germline V gene (reference sequence). The CDR3 contains 15 residues. CDR3 DNA (partial): TGTGCCAGTAGTATGCGCGGGGGCTACGAGGAGACC. It translates to CASSMRGGYEET. From start to end, the CDR3 is CASSMRGGYEETQYF. Filled out from reference TRBV19 and TRBJ2-5, the complete variable domain reads DGGITQSPKYLFRKEGQNVTLSCEQNLNHDAMYWYRQDPGQGLRLIYYSQIVNDFQKGDIAEGYSVSREKKESFPLTVTSAQKNPTAFYLCASSMRGGYEETQYFGPGTRLLVL.

This clone was observed a few times. The sequence runs out 3 residues before the end of the CDR3; the remainder is reconstructed from the germline J gene. This rearrangement joins TRBV5-1 to TRBJ2-7, with TRBD1 matching 11 bases. Germline-derived CDR1 and CDR2 are SGHRS and YFSETQ. With V trimmed by 0 bases and J by 5 bases, 7 bases remained unmatched. This CDR3 is 16 amino acids long. The sequenced part of the CDR3 DNA is TGCGCCAGCAGCTTGGGTCCGGGACAGGGGGTCGACGAG. Protein product: CASSLGPGQGVDE. The complete CDR3 sequence is CASSLGPGQGVDEQYF.

This clone was recorded many times. The read comes to an end 3 residues before the CDR3 does, leaving the germline J gene to fill in the end. The V call is TRBV30, the J call TRBJ1-2, with D possibly TRBD1 on 5 matching bases. The ends were cut back, 0 bases at V and 4 bases at J, with 15 bases in the middle. The germline V gene encodes CDR1 GTSNPN and CDR2 SVGIG (reference sequence). The CDR3 length is 15 residues. CDR3 amino acids: CAWSVEGHRSYGYTF. The CDR3 DNA, read in part, is TGTGCCTGGAGTGTCGAAGGTCACAGGAGCTATGGC.

This clone has more than one count but fewer than ten. The read gets to within 3 residues of the CDR3 end, and the germline J gene fills in the rest. V gene TRBV18 combines with J gene TRBJ1-1; D not resolved. V was shortened by 4 bases and J by 3 bases, with 18 bases between the two germline ends. Germline assignment: CDR1 KGHSH and CDR2 LQKENI. The CDR3 consists of 16 residues. CDR3 in amino acids: CASSRERRPTDTEAFF. The CDR3 DNA, read in part, is TGTGCCAGCTCACGAGAGCGGCGGCCAACGGACACTGAA.

This clone showed up just a few times. The observed sequence ends 3 residues before the CDR3 terminus, with the missing tail filled in from the germline J gene. The chain recombines TRBV7-9 with TRBJ2-7; 9 bases are a match to TRBD1. Germline trimming cut 8 bases from V and 5 bases from J; bases unmatched to any gene: 7. CDR1 and CDR2 (germline): SEHNR, FQNEAQ (reference sequence). This CDR3 contains 13 residues. The CDR3 sequence is CASAGQGGNEQYF. CDR3 DNA, as far as it was read: TGTGCCAGCGCGGGACAGGGTGGAAACGAG.